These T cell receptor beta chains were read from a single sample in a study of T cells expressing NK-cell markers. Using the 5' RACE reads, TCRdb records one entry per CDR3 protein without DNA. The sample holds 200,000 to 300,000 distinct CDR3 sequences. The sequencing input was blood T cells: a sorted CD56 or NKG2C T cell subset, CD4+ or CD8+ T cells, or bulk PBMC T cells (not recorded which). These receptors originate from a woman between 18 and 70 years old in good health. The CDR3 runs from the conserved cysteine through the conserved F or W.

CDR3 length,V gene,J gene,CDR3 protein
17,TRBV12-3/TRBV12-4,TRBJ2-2,CASSLMRQGARTGELFF
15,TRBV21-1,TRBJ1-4,CASSRGGTGDEKLFF
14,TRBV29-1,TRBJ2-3,CSVLGGRGPDTQYF
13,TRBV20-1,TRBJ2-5,CSATGGAGETQYF
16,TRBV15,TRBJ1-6,CATSRDGGGPNSPLHF
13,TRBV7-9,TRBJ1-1,CASSLQVRTEAFF
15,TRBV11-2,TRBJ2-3,CASTLGGRVTDTQYF
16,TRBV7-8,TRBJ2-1,CASSVPGLAASNEQFF
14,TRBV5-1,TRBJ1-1,CASRDLAGNTEAFF
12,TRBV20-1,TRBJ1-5,CSARTPNQPQHF
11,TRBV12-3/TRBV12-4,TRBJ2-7,CASSPNYEQYF
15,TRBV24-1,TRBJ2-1,CATSVGQGDARKQFF
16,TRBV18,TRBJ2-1,CASSPPRRGSYNEQFF
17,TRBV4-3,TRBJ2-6,CASSRGDRAGGANVLTF
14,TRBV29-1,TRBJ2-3,CTLGLAGGADTQYF
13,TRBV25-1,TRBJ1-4,CAANRGTNEKLFF
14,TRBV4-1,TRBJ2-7,CASSQDLGSYEQYF
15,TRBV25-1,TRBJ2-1,CASSGGTGSDNEQFF
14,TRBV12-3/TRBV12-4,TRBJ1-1,CASSFQAGGTEAFF
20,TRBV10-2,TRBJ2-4,CASSEGSTSGGPLAKNIQYF
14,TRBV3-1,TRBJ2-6,CASSRSGGANVLTF
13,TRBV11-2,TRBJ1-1,CASSEGGRTEAFF
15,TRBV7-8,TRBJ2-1,CASSLDGLAANEQFF
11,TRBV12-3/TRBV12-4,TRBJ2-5,CASSKGETQYF
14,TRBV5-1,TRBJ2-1,CASSLVRGGNEQFF
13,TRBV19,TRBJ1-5,CASSIRHNQPQHF
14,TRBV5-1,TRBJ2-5,CASSFVGQGETQYF
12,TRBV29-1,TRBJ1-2,CSVRWTAYGYTF
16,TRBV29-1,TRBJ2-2,CSTKGLAGFDTGELFF
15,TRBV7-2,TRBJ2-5,CASSPKQASWETQYF
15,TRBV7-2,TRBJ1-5,CASSLDSRINQPQHF
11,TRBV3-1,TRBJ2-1,CASSQSGGQFF
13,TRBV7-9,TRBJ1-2,CASSLGQGGDYTF
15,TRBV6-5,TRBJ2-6,CASSYSSAGANVLTF
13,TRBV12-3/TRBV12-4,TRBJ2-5,CASRTGIQETQYF